This entry lists 26 T cell receptor beta chains sequenced from one sample in a study of blood T cell repertoires in COVID-19. Measured with immunoSEQ multiplex PCR; TCRdb has only the in-frame clones, and not every one. The data hold tens of thousands of clones, with approximately 87% observed a single time. The sample comprised peripheral blood. The receptors originated from a human donor in a cohort sampled during active COVID-19.

This clone was found once. The gene calls are TRBV5-1 and TRBJ2-3; no reliable D call. V lost 1 base to trimming and J lost 2 bases, with 8 bases between them. This CDR3 contains 14 residues. Germline CDR1 reads SGHRS; CDR2 reads YFSETQ. CDR3 sequence (DNA): TGCGCCAGCAGCTTGTACAACCCCACAGATACGCAGTATTTT. Translated: CASSLYNPTDTQYF.

This clone occurred once. The chain combines TRBV19 with TRBJ2-1; 9 nucleotides line up with TRBD2. The CDR3 loop spans 14 amino acids. Germline CDR1 is LNHDA and CDR2 is SQIVND (reference sequence). Unmatched junction bases numbered 11, after V lost 9 bases and J lost 8 bases. CDR3 nucleotides: TGTGCCAGCGGTGTGGGGACTAGCTTCCATGAGCAGTTCTTC. Translation: CASGVGTSFHEQFF. Filled out from reference TRBV19 and TRBJ2-1, the complete variable domain reads DGGITQSPKYLFRKEGQNVTLSCEQNLNHDAMYWYRQDPGQGLRLIYYSQIVNDFQKGDIAEGYSVSREKKESFPLTVTSAQKNPTAFYLCASGVGTSFHEQFFGPGTRLTVL.

The chain uses TRBV4-3 and TRBJ2-7; the D gene is possibly TRBD2 (5 bases). The CDR3 extends over 14 amino acids. CDR1 is LGHNA and CDR2 is YSLEER in the germline V gene. The V and J ends lost 0 bases and 4 bases respectively, with 10 bases between them. DNA for the CDR3: TGCGCCAGCAGCCAAGATTTCCCGGGGTACGAGCAGTACTTC. Amino acid sequence: CASSQDFPGYEQYF.

The chain is built from TRBV6-2 or TRBV6-3 and TRBJ2-7, with D unclear. This CDR3 has 14 residues. The germline gives CDR1 MNHEY, CDR2 SVGEGT. Trimming took off 0 bases at V and 4 bases at J, with 10 bases between the two ends. CDR3 in amino acids: CASSYSFMQYEQYF. The CDR3, as DNA: TGTGCCAGCAGTTACTCGTTTATGCAGTACGAGCAGTACTTC.

The rearrangement joins TRBV3-1 (or the pseudogene TRBV3-2) to TRBJ2-1, with 9 nucleotides matching TRBD1. The CDR3 consists of 15 residues. Looked up from germline, CDR1 is LGHDT and CDR2 is YNNKEL (reference sequence). The V gene end was trimmed by 1 base and the J gene end by 11 bases; junction bases not matched to a gene: 9. CDR3 sequence: CASSQGVGQGRKQFF. The CDR3 coding sequence is TGTGCCAGCAGCCAAGGGGTCGGACAGGGGCGGAAGCAGTTCTTC.

This clone was counted only a few times. The chain recombines TRBV6-2 or TRBV6-3 with TRBJ2-1; the match to TRBD2 covers 13 bases. V lost 7 bases to trimming and J lost 9 bases; unmatched junction nucleotides: 9. Looked up from germline, CDR1 is MNHEY and CDR2 is SVGEGT. The CDR3 runs to 15 residues. DNA of the CDR3: TGTGCCAGCACCCCCCGGACTAGCGGGAGCCCTGAGCAGTTCTTC. It is translated as CASTPRTSGSPEQFF.

The chain combines TRBV29-1 with TRBJ1-1; maybe TRBD1 (5 bases). The germline gives CDR1 SQVTM, CDR2 ANQGSEA. The CDR3 length is 12 residues. V lost 4 bases and J lost 6, with 12 bases in between. CDR3 sequence: CSVGTGGPEAFF. The CDR3 DNA follows: TGCAGCGTTGGGACGGGGGGACCTGAAGCTTTCTTT.

The rearrangement uses TRBV5-6 and TRBJ1-2; D unclear. The length of the CDR3 is 13 residues. Per the germline V gene, CDR1 is SGHDT and CDR2 is YYEEEE. V lost 4 bases and J lost 8, with 15 bases in between. In DNA form, the CDR3 reads TGTGCCAGCAGCGGCGGAGGCTGGGAGGGCTACACCTTC. It translates to CASSGGGWEGYTF.

This clone was counted a single time. The rearrangement joins TRBV6-2 or TRBV6-3 to TRBJ1-4, with 10 bases identical to TRBD1. Germline trimming cut 6 bases from V and 7 bases from J; bases unmatched to any gene: 5. The germline CDR1 and CDR2 sequences are MNHEY and SVGEGT. This CDR3 contains 14 residues. The CDR3 DNA is TGTGCCAGCAGCTCCGGGACAGGGGCTGAAAAACTGTTTTTT. Its protein is CASSSGTGAEKLFF.

The CDR3 loop is CASSSGFLVFF. DNA for the CDR3: TGTGCCAGCAGCTCAGGATTTTTGGTGTTTTTT. The chain joins TRBV3-1 (or the pseudogene TRBV3-2) to TRBJ1-4; D gene unclear. In germline, CDR1 is LGHDT, CDR2 YNNKEL (reference sequence). V was trimmed by 5 bases and J by 15 bases, leaving 13 bases between them. There are 11 residues in the CDR3.

The chain uses TRBV29-1 and TRBJ1-2; D is possibly TRBD1 (6 bases). CDR1 SQVTM and CDR2 ANQGSEA come from the germline V gene. V was cut by 6 bases and J by 4 bases, with 15 bases left in between. The length of the CDR3 is 13 residues. CDR3 region: CSVAGDYRYGYTF. In DNA form, the CDR3 reads TGCAGCGTAGCAGGGGACTATCGCTATGGCTACACCTTC. The variable domain in full, completed from reference TRBV29-1 and TRBJ1-2, reads SAVISQKPSRDICQRGTSLTIQCQVDSQVTMMFWYRQQPGQSLTLIATANQGSEATYESGFVIDKFPISRPNLTFSTLTVSNMSPEDSSIYLCSVAGDYRYGYTFGSGTRLTVV.

CDR3 nucleotide sequence: TGTGCCAGCAGCCCCGACAGGGTCGGACTAGCGGGAGAGGTCACCGGGGAGCTGTTTTTT. It encodes CASSPDRVGLAGEVTGELFF. The rearrangement joins TRBV4-2 to TRBJ2-2, with 13 bases that match TRBD2. V shed 4 bases and J 4 bases; nucleotides not matched to a gene: 15. This CDR3 spans 20 amino acids. Per germline, CDR1 LGHNA and CDR2 YNFKEQ.

The chain combines TRBV27 with TRBJ1-1, with a tentative D call TRBD1 (6 bases). The V end lost 5 bases, the J end lost 4 bases, and 11 bases lay between the germline ends. The CDR3 is 13 amino acids. In germline, CDR1 is MNHEY, CDR2 SMNVEV (reference sequence). In nucleotides, the CDR3 is TGTGCCAGCAGTGCGGGGGGCCTCACTGAAGCTTTCTTT. It translates to CASSAGGLTEAFF.

The table lists this clone with a few counts. CDR3 region: CASSQGSEQYF. CDR3 nucleotide sequence: TGTGCCAGCAGCCAAGGGAGCGAGCAGTACTTC. The chain combines TRBV3-1 (or the pseudogene TRBV3-2) with TRBJ2-7; D uncertain. Germline assignment: CDR1 LGHDT and CDR2 YNNKEL (reference sequence). The CDR3 covers 11 residues. V was pared by 1 base and J by 6 bases, with 4 bases between.

The chain has TRBV6-4 and TRBJ1-3; D ambiguous. The V and J ends lost 0 bases and 0 bases respectively, with 15 bases between them. CDR3 length: 18 residues. Germline-derived CDR1 and CDR2 are MRHNA and SNTAGT. The CDR3 protein is CASSDSREEGSSGNTIYF. The CDR3 DNA reads as TGTGCCAGCAGTGACTCGAGAGAGGAAGGGAGCTCTGGAAACACCATATATTTT.

The chain combines TRBV11-2 with TRBJ2-7; 7 bases line up with TRBD1. Germline V lookup: CDR1 SGHAT, CDR2 FQNNGV. With V trimmed by 5 bases and J by 3 bases, 13 bases remained unmatched. The CDR3 consists of 16 residues. This CDR3 reads CASSTRRDRVHYEQYF. The CDR3 bases are TGTGCCAGCAGCACTCGCCGAGACAGGGTCCACTACGAGCAGTACTTC.

This clone was counted a single time. The chain recombines TRBV24-1 with TRBJ2-1, with 7 positions matching TRBD2. The germline CDR1 and CDR2 sequences are KGHDR and SFDVKD. Trimming took 3 bases from V and 3 from J; bases not matched to a gene: 10. The CDR3 is 17 amino acids. The CDR3 loop reads CATSDPSGGEFYNEQFF. CDR3 nucleotide sequence: TGTGCCACCAGTGATCCGTCGGGGGGAGAGTTCTACAATGAGCAGTTCTTC.

This clone was recorded once. The CDR3 DNA sequence: TGCGCCAGCAGCCAAGAAAGAGCAGGGGTAAAGAGGACCTACGAGCAGTACTTC. Its protein product is CASSQERAGVKRTYEQYF. The chain is built from TRBV4-1 and TRBJ2-7, with D perhaps matching TRBD1 (6 bases). The length of the CDR3 is 18 residues. V gave up 0 bases and J gave up 2 bases, with 20 bases separating them. The germline V gene encodes CDR1 MGHRA and CDR2 YSYEKL.

The J gene is TRBJ1-4, the V gene TRBV4-1; 8 bases align to TRBD1. V trimming: 3 bases; J trimming: 6 bases; junction bases outside the gene matches: 3. Germline CDR1 and CDR2: MGHRA and YSYEKL. The CDR3 runs 14 residues. The CDR3 DNA reads as TGCGCCAGCAGCCACTTACAGGGGGATGAAAAACTGTTTTTT. It specifies CASSHLQGDEKLFF.

This chain joins TRBV19 and TRBJ2-3; D remains ambiguous. V was clipped by 2 bases and J by 0 bases, with 6 bases between them. Germline V gene lookup returns CDR1 LNHDA and CDR2 SQIVND (reference sequence). The CDR3 has 14 residues. Here the CDR3 DNA reads TGTGCCAGTAGTATATTGCGTAGCACAGATACGCAGTATTTT. It specifies CASSILRSTDTQYF.

The genes are TRBV13 and TRBJ2-7; TRBD2 is a possible D gene (7 bases). Germline V CDR1 and CDR2: PRHDT, FYEKMQ (reference sequence). V was trimmed by 5 bases and J by 3 bases, leaving 17 bases between them. The CDR3 runs to 15 residues. The CDR3 region has the DNA TGTGCCAGCAGCATCAAGGGAGGGGGGCACTACGAGCAGTACTTC. It encodes CASSIKGGGHYEQYF.

The chain combines TRBV14 with TRBJ2-1, with a tentative D call TRBD1 (6 bases). Per the germline V gene, CDR1 is SGHDN and CDR2 is FVKESK. Trimming stripped 2 bases from V and 3 bases from J, with 11 bases between. The CDR3 covers 15 residues. The CDR3 bases are TGTGCCAGCAGCCAATACAGGGTGGGCTACAATGAGCAGTTCTTC. Amino acid sequence: CASSQYRVGYNEQFF.

The chain recombines TRBV4-2 with TRBJ1-1, with TRBD1 identical over 7 bases. The germline CDR1 and CDR2 sequences are LGHNA and YNFKEQ. Trimming at V came to 1 base and at J to 5 bases, leaving 10 bases not matched to a gene. The CDR3 sequence is 16 residues long. The CDR3 sequence: CASSQAGQEGRTEAFF. Here the CDR3 DNA reads TGTGCCAGCAGCCAAGCAGGACAGGAAGGGCGGACTGAAGCTTTCTTT.

The sample holds a few counts of this clone. The chain employs TRBV28 and TRBJ1-5; 9 bases map to TRBD1. Germline-derived CDR1 and CDR2 are MDHEN and SYDVKM. The CDR3 is 14 residues long. The V and J ends lost 6 bases and 4 bases, in that order; junction bases with no gene match: 4. The CDR3 DNA sequence: TGTGCCAGCAGCACGGGACAGGGTAATCAGCCCCAGCATTTT. This sequence encodes CASSTGQGNQPQHF.

The V gene is TRBV6-5, the J gene TRBJ2-7; D gene ambiguous. The CDR3 is 13 residues long. V was clipped by 9 bases and J by 4 bases, with 16 bases between them. CDR1 is MNHEY and CDR2 is SVGAGI in the germline V gene. DNA of the CDR3: TGTGCCAGTGGAGAGGTCCCACGGTACGAGCAGTACTTC. It is translated as CASGEVPRYEQYF.

This chain uses TRBV15 with TRBJ2-6; D not certain. In germline, CDR1 is LNHNV, CDR2 YYDKDF (reference sequence). With 0 bases removed from V and 0 bases from J, the gap between germline ends came to 9 bases. This CDR3 has 17 residues. The CDR3 coding sequence is TGTGCCACCAGCAGAGATCGTGAGCTCTCTGGGGCCAACGTCCTGACTTTC. Encoded protein: CATSRDRELSGANVLTF.